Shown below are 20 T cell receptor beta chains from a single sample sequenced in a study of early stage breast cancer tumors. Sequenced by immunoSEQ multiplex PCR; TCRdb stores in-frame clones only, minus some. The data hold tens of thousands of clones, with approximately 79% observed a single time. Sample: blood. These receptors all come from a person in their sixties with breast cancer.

CDR3 protein: CASSIGVNEQFF. The CDR3 DNA sequence: TGTGCCAGTAGTATAGGCGTCAATGAGCAGTTCTTC. The chain combines TRBV19 with TRBJ2-1; D unclear. The germline V gene encodes CDR1 LNHDA and CDR2 SQIVND (reference sequence). Trimming took off 1 base at V and 6 bases at J, with 4 bases between the two ends. The CDR3 covers 12 residues.

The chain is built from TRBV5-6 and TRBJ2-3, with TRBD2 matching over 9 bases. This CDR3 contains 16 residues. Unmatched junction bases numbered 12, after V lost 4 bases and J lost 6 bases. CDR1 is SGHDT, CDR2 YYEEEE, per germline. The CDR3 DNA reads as TGTGCCAGCAGCGTGCTAGGCGGGGGGGCAGTGGATACGCAGTATTTT. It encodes CASSVLGGGAVDTQYF.

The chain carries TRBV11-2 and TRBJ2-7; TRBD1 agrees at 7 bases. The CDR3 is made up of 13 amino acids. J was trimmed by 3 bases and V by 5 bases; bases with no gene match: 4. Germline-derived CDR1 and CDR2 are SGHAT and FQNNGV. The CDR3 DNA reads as TGTGCCAGCAGCCGGGACAGCGGCTACGAGCAGTACTTC. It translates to CASSRDSGYEQYF.

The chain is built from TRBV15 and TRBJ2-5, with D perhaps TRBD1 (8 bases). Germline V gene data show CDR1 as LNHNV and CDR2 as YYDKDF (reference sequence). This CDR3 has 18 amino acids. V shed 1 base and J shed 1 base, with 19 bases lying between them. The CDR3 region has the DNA TGTGCCACCAGCAGAGTGTTTTCGGGAGGACAGGGCCAAGAGACCCAGTACTTC. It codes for CATSRVFSGGQGQETQYF.

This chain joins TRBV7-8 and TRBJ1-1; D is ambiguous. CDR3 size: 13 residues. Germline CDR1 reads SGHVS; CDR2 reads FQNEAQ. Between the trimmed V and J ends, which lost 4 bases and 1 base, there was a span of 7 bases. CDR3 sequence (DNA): TGTGCCAGCAGCTGGGAGAGGAACACTGAAGCTTTCTTT. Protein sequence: CASSWERNTEAFF.

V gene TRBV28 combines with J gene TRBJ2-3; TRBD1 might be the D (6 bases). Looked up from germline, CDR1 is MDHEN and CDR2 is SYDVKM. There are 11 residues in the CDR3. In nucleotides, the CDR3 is TGTGCGACCAAGGGGGCAGATACGCAGTATTTT. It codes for CATKGADTQYF.

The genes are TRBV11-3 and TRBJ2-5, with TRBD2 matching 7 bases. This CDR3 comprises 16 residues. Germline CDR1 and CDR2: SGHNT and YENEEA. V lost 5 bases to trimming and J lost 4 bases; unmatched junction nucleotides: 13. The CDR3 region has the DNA TGTGCCAGCAGCAGAGGCCCGGGACTAACGGCAGAGACCCAGTACTTC. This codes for CASSRGPGLTAETQYF.

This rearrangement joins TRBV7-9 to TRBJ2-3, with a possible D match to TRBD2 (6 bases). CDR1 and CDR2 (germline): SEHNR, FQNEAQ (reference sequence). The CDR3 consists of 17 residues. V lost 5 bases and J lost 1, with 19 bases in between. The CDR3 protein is CASSPQRGTYGTDTQYF. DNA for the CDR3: TGTGCCAGCAGCCCACAACGGGGGACCTACGGCACAGATACGCAGTATTTT. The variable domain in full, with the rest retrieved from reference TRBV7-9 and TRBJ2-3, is DTGVSQNPRHKITKRGQNVTFRCDPISEHNRLYWYRQTLGQGPEFLTYFQNEAQLEKSRLLSDRFSAERPKGSFSTLEIQRTEQGDSAMYLCASSPQRGTYGTDTQYFGPGTRLTVL.

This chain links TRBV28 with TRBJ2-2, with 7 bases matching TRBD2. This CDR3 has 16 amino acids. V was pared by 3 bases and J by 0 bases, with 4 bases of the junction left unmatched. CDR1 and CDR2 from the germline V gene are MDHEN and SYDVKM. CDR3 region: CASSFNGGSNTGELFF. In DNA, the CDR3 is TGTGCCAGCAGTTTTAACGGGGGGTCGAACACCGGGGAGCTGTTTTTT. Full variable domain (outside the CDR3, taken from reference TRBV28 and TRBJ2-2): DVKVTQSSRYLVKRTGEKVFLECVQDMDHENMFWYRQDPGLGLRLIYFSYDVKMKEKGDIPEGYSVSREKKERFSLILESASTNQTSMYLCASSFNGGSNTGELFFGEGSRLTVL.

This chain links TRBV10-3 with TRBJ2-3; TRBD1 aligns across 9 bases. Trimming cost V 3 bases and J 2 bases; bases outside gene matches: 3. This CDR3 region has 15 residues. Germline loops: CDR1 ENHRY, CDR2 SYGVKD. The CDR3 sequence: CAISERQGDTDTQYF. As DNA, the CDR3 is TGTGCCATCAGTGAACGACAGGGGGACACAGATACGCAGTATTTT.

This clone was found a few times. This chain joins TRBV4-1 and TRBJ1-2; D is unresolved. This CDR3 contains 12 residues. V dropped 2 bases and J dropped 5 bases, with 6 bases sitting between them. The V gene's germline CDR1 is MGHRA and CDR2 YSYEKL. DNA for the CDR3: TGCGCCAGCAGCCAAAGAGGGTATGGCTACACCTTC. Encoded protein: CASSQRGYGYTF.

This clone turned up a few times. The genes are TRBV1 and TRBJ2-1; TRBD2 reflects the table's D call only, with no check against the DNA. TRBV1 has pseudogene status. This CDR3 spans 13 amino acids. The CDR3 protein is CTSSQELGREQFF. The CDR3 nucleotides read TGCACCAGCAGCCAAGAACTAGGGAGGGAGCAGTTCTTC.

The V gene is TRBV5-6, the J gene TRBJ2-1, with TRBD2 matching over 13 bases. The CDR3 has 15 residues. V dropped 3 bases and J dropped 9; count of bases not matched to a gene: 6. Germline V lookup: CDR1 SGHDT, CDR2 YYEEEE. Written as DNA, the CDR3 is TGTGCCAGCAGCTACCGACTAGCGGGAGGTCTTGAGCAGTTCTTC. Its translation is CASSYRLAGGLEQFF.

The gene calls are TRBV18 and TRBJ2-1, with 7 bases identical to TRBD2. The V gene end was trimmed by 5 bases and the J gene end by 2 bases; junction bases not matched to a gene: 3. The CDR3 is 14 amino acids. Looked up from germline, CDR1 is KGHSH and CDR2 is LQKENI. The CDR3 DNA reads TGTGCCAGCTCATCGGCGGGGGCCTACAATGAGCAGTTCTTC. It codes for CASSSAGAYNEQFF.

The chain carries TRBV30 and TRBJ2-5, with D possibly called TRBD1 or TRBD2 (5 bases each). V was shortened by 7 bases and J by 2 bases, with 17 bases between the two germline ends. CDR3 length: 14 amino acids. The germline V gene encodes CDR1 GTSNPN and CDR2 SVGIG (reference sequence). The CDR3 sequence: CAYTGTSRQETQYF. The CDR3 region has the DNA TGTGCCTACACCGGGACGTCGAGACAAGAGACCCAGTACTTC.

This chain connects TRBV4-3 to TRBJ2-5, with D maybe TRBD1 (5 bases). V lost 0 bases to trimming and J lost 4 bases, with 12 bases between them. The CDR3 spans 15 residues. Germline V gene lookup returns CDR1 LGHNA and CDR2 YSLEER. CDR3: CASSQDRGVGETQYF. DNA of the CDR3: TGCGCCAGCAGCCAAGATAGGGGTGTCGGAGAGACCCAGTACTTC.

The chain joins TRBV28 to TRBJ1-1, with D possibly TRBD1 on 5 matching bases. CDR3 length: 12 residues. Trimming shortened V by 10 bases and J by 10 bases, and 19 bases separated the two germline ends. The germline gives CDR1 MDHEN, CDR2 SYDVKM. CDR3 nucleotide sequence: TGTGCCACCTCACGGGGGGGAAGTACAGCTTTCTTT. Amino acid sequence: CATSRGGSTAFF.

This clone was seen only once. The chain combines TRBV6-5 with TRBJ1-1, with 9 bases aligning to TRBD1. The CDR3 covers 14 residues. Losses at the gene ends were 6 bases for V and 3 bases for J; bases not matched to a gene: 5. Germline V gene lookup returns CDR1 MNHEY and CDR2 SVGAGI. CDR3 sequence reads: CASRITGGHTEAFF. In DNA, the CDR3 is TGTGCCAGCAGAATAACAGGGGGCCACACTGAAGCTTTCTTT.

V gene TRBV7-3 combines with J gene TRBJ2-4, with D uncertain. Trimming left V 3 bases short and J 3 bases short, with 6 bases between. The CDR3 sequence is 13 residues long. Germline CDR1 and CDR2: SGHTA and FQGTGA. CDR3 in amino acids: CASSLDGKNIQYF. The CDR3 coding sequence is TGTGCCAGCAGCTTGGACGGCAAAAACATTCAGTACTTC.

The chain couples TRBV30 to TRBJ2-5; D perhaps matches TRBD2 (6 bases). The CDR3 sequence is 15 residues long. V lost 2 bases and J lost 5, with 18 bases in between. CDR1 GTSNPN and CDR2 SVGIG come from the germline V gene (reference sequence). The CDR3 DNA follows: TGTGCCTGGAGTCTGCGGTCCGGGAGTGGGGAGACCCAGTACTTC. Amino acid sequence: CAWSLRSGSGETQYF.